This T cell receptor beta chain was obtained from a study of shared clonotypes between healthy human individuals. Overall study context: The plates for each donor numbered three CD4 naive, three CD4 memory, two CD8 naive and one CD8 memory.

This CDR3 is 13 amino acids long. V lost 0 bases and J lost 15; bases outside the gene matches: 4. Germline CDR1 is LNHDA and CDR2 is SQIVND (reference sequence). Note on this clone: Its antigen is unknown.

General study results and limits: Large depth notwithstanding, sorted-subset sequencing proved incomplete by rarefaction. Sharing across four donors was seen in around 5% of naive CD4 clonotypes.

The data were produced by immunoSEQ multiplex PCR, yet TCRdb's version contains in-frame clones alone and is incomplete. The sample comprises a few hundred thousand clones, 65% of which are singletons, and 11% rests with the top ten. The clonotype was recovered from a man younger than 40 in good health. The specimen was memory CD4+ T cells sorted from blood. The subset here: CD45RA-negative fraction. The rearrangement links TRBV19 to TRBJ2-1; 11 positions match TRBD2. Here the CDR3 DNA reads TGTGCCAGTAGTATAGATTCTAGCGGGGGGCCGTTCTTC. Residues: CASSIDSSGGPFF.